This T cell receptor (beta chain) was documented in a study of shared clonotypes between healthy human individuals. The assay was carried out at the deep level. Measured with immunoSEQ multiplex PCR; TCRdb has only the in-frame clones, and not every one. The sample lists roughly 1.5 million clones, roughly 98% seen once, with approximately 0.45% in the top ten. Study observations and caveats: Generation probabilities of non-shared clonotypes were lower (relative to those shared by all four donors). Incompleteness in sorted-subset sequencing, despite large depth, was shown by rarefaction.

The CDR3 is 16 residues long. Germline assignment: CDR1 SGHAT and CDR2 FQNNGV. After removal of 1 base from V and 1 base from J, the junction contained 3 bases not matched to a gene. A remark on this clone: No antigen is known for it.

The chain joins TRBV11-2 to TRBJ2-3, with 9 bases matching TRBD2. The TCR was taken from a man aged 30 to 45 in good health. Sequencing input: naive CD4+ T cells sorted from blood. Indicated subset: CD45RA+ positively selected. CDR3 nucleotides: TGTGCCAGCAGCTTAGTTAGGACTAGCGGCACAGATACGCAGTATTTT. Its translation is CASSLVRTSGTDTQYF.